The subject of this entry is one TCR beta chain. Its antigen is undetermined. The sample originates from a study of OX40 agonist ivuxolimab in advanced cancers. Notes on the study in general: Clones of CD4+ and CD8+ blood T cells grew by week 6 at doses of 0.1 to 3.0 mg/kg.

The protocol was immunoSEQ multiplex PCR, while the TCRdb copy is restricted to in-frame clones and leaves out a portion. The sample records about 40,000 clones, approximately 88% being singletons. Looked up from germline, CDR1 is GTSNPN and CDR2 is SVGIG (reference sequence). V was trimmed by 3 bases and J by 2 bases, leaving 5 bases between them. CDR3 length: 11 residues. V usage is TRBV30 and J usage is TRBJ2-7; D uncertain. The sequence was obtained from an adult with an advanced solid tumor such as melanoma, head and neck, liver or kidney cancer. The material sequenced was CD4+ or CD8+ T cells sorted from blood, taken in a trial of the OX40 agonist ivuxolimab. The CDR3 loop is CAWRETYEQYF. The CDR3 nucleotides read TGTGCCTGGAGGGAAACCTACGAGCAGTACTTC. The variable domain in full, with the rest retrieved from reference TRBV30 and TRBJ2-7, is SQTIHQWPATLVQPVGSPLSLECTVEGTSNPNLYWYRQAAGRGLQLLFYSVGIGQISSEVPQNLSASRPQDRQFILSSKKLLLSDSGFYLCAWRETYEQYFGPGTRLTVT.